This TCR beta chain was identified during a study of T cells in Graves' hyperthyroidism and ophthalmopathy. Amplified TCR beta CDR3 regions derived from RNA transcripts. TCR CDR3 underwent first-round RT-PCR with the HTBI primer set. TCRdb reprocessed the multiplex PCR reads via MiXCR and lists one record per CDR3 protein. The table lists over 250,000 distinct CDR3 sequences, less than 30% of them singletons. Lactation, pregnancy, other autoimmune disease or uncontrolled infection excluded patients. Sample collection date corresponds to first hyperthyroidism diagnosis, prior to any ophthalmopathy symptoms. The sample holds a few counts of this clonotype. Its antigen is currently unknown. Study results and caveats: Progression to ophthalmopathy was predicted a median of roughly 6.5 months early.

Trimming left V 4 bases short and J 9 bases short, with 10 bases between. The CDR3 spans 11 residues. Germline values: CDR1 MNHEY, CDR2 SVGEGT. The sequence derives from a man aged 40-49 years with Graves' hyperthyroidism that later progressed to Graves' ophthalmopathy. The V gene is TRBV6-2 or TRBV6-3, the J gene TRBJ2-7, with D unclear. The sequenced sample was blood. CDR3 sequence: CASSSTVVQYF. CDR3 coding DNA: TGTGCCAGCAGTTCAACTGTCGTGCAGTACTTC.